The text below deals with one T cell receptor beta chain. Here immunoSEQ multiplex PCR was the method, and the copy in TCRdb shows in-frame clones only, minus some. The sample records about 580,000 clones, roughly 98% being singletons. The data originate from a study of shared clonotypes between healthy human individuals. The naive CD8 subset, CD45RO-negative cells positively selected for CCR7, excluded terminally differentiated effector memory CD45RA+ cells. V was clipped by 7 bases and J by 4 bases; unmatched bases: 9. The CDR3 extends over 14 amino acids. CDR1 is LNHDA and CDR2 is SQIVND in the germline V gene (reference sequence).

The receptor was derived from a man aged 25 to 45 in good health. The sequenced sample was naive CD8+ T cells sorted from blood. The chain uses TRBV19 and TRBJ2-5; 7 bases align to TRBD1. The CDR3 is CASIGRGLGETQYF. The CDR3 bases are TGTGCCAGTATCGGCAGGGGGTTGGGAGAGACCCAGTACTTC.